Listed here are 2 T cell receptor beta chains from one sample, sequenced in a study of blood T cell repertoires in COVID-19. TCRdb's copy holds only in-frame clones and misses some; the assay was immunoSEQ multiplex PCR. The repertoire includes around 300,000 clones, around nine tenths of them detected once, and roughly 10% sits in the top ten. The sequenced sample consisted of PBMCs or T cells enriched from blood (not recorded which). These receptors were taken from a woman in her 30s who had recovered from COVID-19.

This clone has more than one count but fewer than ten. This CDR3 is CASSLAGQGQSPLHF. As DNA, the CDR3 is TGTGCCAGCAGCTTAGCGGGACAGGGCCAATCACCCCTCCACTTT. The genes are TRBV7-2 and TRBJ1-6; 9 nucleotides match TRBD1. CDR1 and CDR2 (germline): SGHTA, FQGNSA. V was pared by 0 bases and J by 10 bases, with 4 bases of the junction left unmatched. The CDR3 length is 15 residues.

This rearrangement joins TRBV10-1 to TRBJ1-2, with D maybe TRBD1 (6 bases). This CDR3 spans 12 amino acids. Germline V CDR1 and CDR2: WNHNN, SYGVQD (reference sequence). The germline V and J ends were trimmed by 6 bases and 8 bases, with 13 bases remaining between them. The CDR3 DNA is TGCGCCAGCAGCCAGGGGTCGATCGGCTACACCTTC. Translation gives CASSQGSIGYTF.